This TCR beta chain comes out of a study of blood T cell repertoires in COVID-19. In the original processing: The authors estimated nucleated cell counts from reference gene primer amplification. Assay: immunoSEQ multiplex PCR; the TCRdb copy retains only in-frame clones and omits some. V and J calls and clone size are given by that table; D and trimming were obtained from the DNA. The sample lists over 200,000 clones, 88% occurring once. Germline V gene lookup returns CDR1 SGHTA and CDR2 FQGNSA. Between the trimmed V and J ends, which lost 7 bases and 2 bases, there was a span of 11 bases. CDR3 size: 13 residues.

Sequencing was performed on peripheral blood. The sequence came from a woman aged 30 to 39 with acute or convalescent COVID-19. The chain couples TRBV7-2 to TRBJ1-2; no definite D call. CDR3 DNA: TGTGCCAGCAAAATGGGAGGGAACTATGGCTACACCTTC. Protein sequence: CASKMGGNYGYTF.